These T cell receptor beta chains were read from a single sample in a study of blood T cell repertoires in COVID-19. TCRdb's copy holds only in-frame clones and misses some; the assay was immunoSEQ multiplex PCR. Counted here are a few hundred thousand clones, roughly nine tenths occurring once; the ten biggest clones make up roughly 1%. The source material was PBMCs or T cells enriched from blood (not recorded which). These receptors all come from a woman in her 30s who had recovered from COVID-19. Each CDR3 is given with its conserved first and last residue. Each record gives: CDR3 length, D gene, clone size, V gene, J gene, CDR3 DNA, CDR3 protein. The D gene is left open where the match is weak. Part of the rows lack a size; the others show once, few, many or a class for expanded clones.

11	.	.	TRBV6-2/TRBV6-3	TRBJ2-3	TGTGCCAGCAGCATTCAGAATACGCAGTATTTT	CASSIQNTQYF
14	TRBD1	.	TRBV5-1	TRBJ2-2	TGCGCCAGCAGCGTGACAGGGGTAACCGGGGAGCTGTTTTTT	CASSVTGVTGELFF
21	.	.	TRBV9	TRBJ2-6	TGTGCCAGCAGCGCGCATAACTTGGGACTCCCAGCCCTCTCTGGGGCCAACGTCCTGACTTTC	CASSAHNLGLPALSGANVLTF
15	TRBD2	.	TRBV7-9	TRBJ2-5	TGTGCCAGCAGCGCTAGCGGGGGGGCCTCGGAGACCCAGTACTTC	CASSASGGASETQYF
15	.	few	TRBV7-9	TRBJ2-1	TGTGCCAGCAGCCCAAGGGCCGCGGGGCGGGGTGAGCAGTTCTTC	CASSPRAAGRGEQFF
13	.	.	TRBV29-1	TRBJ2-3	TGCAGCGGGATAACAGGGGCGGGGAGTACGCAGTATTTT	CSGITGAGSTQYF
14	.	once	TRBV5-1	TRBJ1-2	TGCGCCAGCCAGATACCGGGGGAGCACTATGGCTACACCTTC	CASQIPGEHYGYTF
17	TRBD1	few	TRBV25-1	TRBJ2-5	TGTGCCAGCAGTGAAGCAGCCGGGACAGATAACAAAGAGACCCAGTACTTC	CASSEAAGTDNKETQYF
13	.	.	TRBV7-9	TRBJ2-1	TGTGCCAGCAGCTTAGATGCTCCCCAGGGGCAGTTCTTC	CASSLDAPQGQFF
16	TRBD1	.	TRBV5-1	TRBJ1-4	TGCGCCAGCAGCCCAGCCGGGACAGGGGGAAATGAAAAACTGTTTTTT	CASSPAGTGGNEKLFF
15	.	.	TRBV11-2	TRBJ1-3	TGTGCCAGCAGCTTAGTTTGGGAGCCTGGAAACACCATATATTTT	CASSLVWEPGNTIYF
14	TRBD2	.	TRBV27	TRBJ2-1	TGTGCCAGCACTCCGGGGGGGAACTACAATGAGCAGTTCTTC	CASTPGGNYNEQFF
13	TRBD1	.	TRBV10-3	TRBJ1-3	TGTGCCACTAAGCCGGGACAGGGAAACACCATATATTTT	CATKPGQGNTIYF
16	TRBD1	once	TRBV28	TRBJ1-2	TGTGCCAGCAGTGGGCCCTCGGACAGGGGAAACTATGGCTACACCTTC	CASSGPSDRGNYGYTF